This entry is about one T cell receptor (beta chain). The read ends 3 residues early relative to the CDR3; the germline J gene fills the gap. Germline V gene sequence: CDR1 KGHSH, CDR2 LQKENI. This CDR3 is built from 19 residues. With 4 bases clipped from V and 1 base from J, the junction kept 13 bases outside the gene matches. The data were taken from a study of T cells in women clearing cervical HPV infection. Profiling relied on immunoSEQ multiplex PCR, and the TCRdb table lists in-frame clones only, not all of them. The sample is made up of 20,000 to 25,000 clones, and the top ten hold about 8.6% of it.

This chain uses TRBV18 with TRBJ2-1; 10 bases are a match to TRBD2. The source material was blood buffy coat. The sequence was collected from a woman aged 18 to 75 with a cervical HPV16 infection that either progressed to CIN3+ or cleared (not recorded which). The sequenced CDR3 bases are TGTGCCAGCTCACAGGGGCTGGGTCTAGCGGGAGTTTCCTACAATGAG. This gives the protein CASSQGLGLAGVSYNE. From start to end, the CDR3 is CASSQGLGLAGVSYNEQFF.